Following are 19 T cell receptor beta chains from one sample sequenced in a study of T-cell reconstitution after alpha-beta-depleted transplantation in children. This sample's TCRbeta library carried unique molecular identifier barcodes. In TCRdb, the PCR reads were re-called with MiXCR into one record per CDR3 protein. The data show about 980,000 distinct CDR3 sequences, less than 30% seen once. The source was PBMCs, mostly from graft donor cells, collected 360 days after TCRalphabeta/CD19-depleted stem cell transplant. These receptors all stem from a boy younger than two who had a stem cell transplant for SCID, so the T cells may come from the graft donor.

This clonotype was found once. The chain has TRBV19 and TRBJ1-2, with D perhaps matching TRBD1 (5 bases). Trimming removed 3 bases at V and 0 bases at J, with 20 bases between. The germline V gene encodes CDR1 LNHDA and CDR2 SQIVND (reference sequence). The CDR3 length is 18 residues. The CDR3 DNA is TGTGCCAGTAGTATCAGAAGTGGGGGAAGTCGGGCTAACTATGGCTACACCTTC. It codes for CASSIRSGGSRANYGYTF.

The genes are TRBV20-1 and TRBJ1-2, with 7 bases that match TRBD1. The CDR3 has 14 residues. The V and J ends lost 0 bases and 8 bases, in that order; junction bases with no gene match: 9. Germline V gene sequence: CDR1 DFQATT, CDR2 SNEGSKA (reference sequence). CDR3 bases: TGCAGTGCTAGAGAAGCAGGGGGGTCGTGGGGCTACACCTTC. It codes for CSAREAGGSWGYTF.

V is TRBV4-1 and J is TRBJ1-2, with D possibly matching TRBD1 (6 bases). Germline V CDR1 and CDR2: MGHRA, YSYEKL. V was cut by 0 bases and J by 4 bases, with 15 bases left in between. This CDR3 has 16 amino acids. The CDR3: CASSQEEGGRIYGYTF. CDR3 sequence (DNA): TGCGCCAGCAGCCAAGAAGAGGGGGGACGGATCTATGGCTACACCTTC.

This clonotype was detected only a few times. J is TRBJ2-3 and V is TRBV27; no clear D gene. CDR1 and CDR2 from the germline V gene are MNHEY and SMNVEV (reference sequence). This CDR3 comprises 16 residues. Trimming removed 5 bases at V and 1 base at J, with 16 bases between. The CDR3 nucleotides read TGTGCCAGCAGTAATCGACACCTACGGGGCACAGATACGCAGTATTTT. This sequence encodes CASSNRHLRGTDTQYF.

This chain links TRBV19 with TRBJ2-1; 8 bases align to TRBD2. This CDR3 has 15 amino acids. The J segment lost 7 bases and the V segment lost 4 bases, leaving 9 bases of the junction unmatched. Germline V gene data show CDR1 as LNHDA and CDR2 as SQIVND (reference sequence). Here the CDR3 reads CASSTQRGPGNEQFF. The CDR3 DNA reads as TGTGCCAGTAGTACCCAGCGGGGGCCGGGGAATGAGCAGTTCTTC.

The table lists this clonotype with a count of one. This rearrangement joins TRBV11-2 to TRBJ1-4, with a weak D call TRBD1 (5 bases). The germline V gene has CDR1 SGHAT and CDR2 FQNNGV. This CDR3 region has 17 residues. Trimming left V 3 bases short and J 4 bases short, with 18 bases between. The CDR3 is CASSLLPGGRVNEKLFF. CDR3 nucleotide sequence: TGTGCCAGCAGCTTGCTCCCCGGGGGACGGGTTAATGAAAAACTGTTTTTT.

The chain employs TRBV5-1 and TRBJ2-1, with TRBD2 matching 11 bases. Per germline, CDR1 SGHRS and CDR2 YFSETQ. The V gene end was trimmed by 4 bases and the J gene end by 6 bases; junction bases not matched to a gene: 6. The CDR3 has 15 residues. The CDR3 DNA reads TGCGCCAGCAGCGAAACTAGCGGGGGAGGCAATGAGCAGTTCTTC. Encoded protein: CASSETSGGGNEQFF.

The chain has TRBV20-1 and TRBJ1-1, with no clear D. Trimming removed 0 bases from V and 0 bases from J, with 11 bases in between. The CDR3 is made up of 15 amino acids. The germline V gene has CDR1 DFQATT and CDR2 SNEGSKA (reference sequence). In DNA form, the CDR3 reads TGCAGTGCTAGAGATCGCTGGCATTTGAACACTGAAGCTTTCTTT. Protein sequence: CSARDRWHLNTEAFF.

This clonotype was observed a handful of times. This sequence joins TRBV4-2 and TRBJ1-2; D gene ambiguous. This CDR3 region has 15 residues. V lost 0 bases, J lost 4 bases, and 12 bases lay in between. CDR1 LGHNA and CDR2 YNFKEQ come from the germline V gene. The chain's CDR3 is CASSQDQISIYGYTF. The CDR3 DNA sequence: TGTGCCAGCAGCCAAGATCAGATTAGCATCTATGGCTACACCTTC.

A few counts support this clonotype. The chain links TRBV20-1 to TRBJ2-4; D perhaps matches TRBD2 (5 bases). The CDR3 has 12 residues. The germline gives CDR1 DFQATT, CDR2 SNEGSKA (reference sequence). Trimming took 0 bases from V and 8 from J, leaving 8 bases between them. The DNA for the CDR3 is TGCAGTGCTAGAGAAATCGGGGACATTCAGTACTTC. Translating gives CSAREIGDIQYF.

Comment on this clonotype: A read error may be the cause here, since a much bigger clone is one base away. This chain uses TRBV7-1 with TRBJ2-2; unclear D gene. TRBV7-1 is an ORF, with its function uncertain. The CDR3 runs 14 residues. The germline V and J ends were trimmed by 5 bases and 0 bases, with 7 bases remaining between them. The CDR3 loop is CASSPDPNTGELFF. Written as DNA, the CDR3 is TGTGCCAGCAGCCCAGACCCGAACACCGGGGAGCTGTTTTTT.

The chain carries TRBV23-1 and TRBJ2-7, with TRBD1 matching 8 bases. TRBV23-1 is reported as an ORF; its role is uncertain. This CDR3 has 14 amino acids. J was trimmed by 6 bases and V by 2 bases; bases with no gene match: 6. DNA of the CDR3: TGCGCCAGCAGTCAAATGGGGACAGGAGGCGAGCAGTACTTC. Protein product: CASSQMGTGGEQYF.

There are a few counts of this clonotype. The V call is TRBV5-1, the J call TRBJ2-7; 8 bases line up with TRBD1. This CDR3 is 16 amino acids long. Germline CDR1 reads SGHRS; CDR2 reads YFSETQ. J lost 4 bases, V lost 4 bases, and 13 bases had no gene match. In nucleotides, the CDR3 is TGCGCCAGCAGCAATACCCGGGACAGGCACCCTTACGAGCAGTACTTC. Translation gives CASSNTRDRHPYEQYF.

This clonotype has a handful of counts. CDR3 coding DNA: TGCAGTGCCGGGGGGGTAAGCTCCTACAATGAGCAGTTCTTC. Its protein is CSAGGVSSYNEQFF. The chain combines TRBV20-1 with TRBJ2-1; 8 bases match TRBD2. The CDR3 totals 14 residues. CDR1 is DFQATT and CDR2 is SNEGSKA in the germline V gene (reference sequence). Germline trimming cut 6 bases from V and 0 bases from J; bases unmatched to any gene: 4.

This clonotype was picked up one time. A read error is likely, as this CDR3 ends without the conserved phenylalanine or tryptophan. The chain joins TRBV3-1 to TRBJ1-6; D is ambiguous. This CDR3 has 14 residues. The V end was cut by 4 bases, the J end by 6 bases, with 10 bases between. Germline CDR1 and CDR2: LGHDT and YNNKEL (reference sequence). The CDR3 nucleotides read TGTGCCAGCAGCCCCCGGGGAAGTAATTCACCCCTCCACGTT. Encoded protein: CASSPRGSNSPLHV.

The sample holds a few counts of this clonotype. This rearrangement joins TRBV9 to TRBJ2-1, with D perhaps TRBD1 or TRBD2 (6 bases each). The germline gives CDR1 SGDLS, CDR2 YYNGEE. Trimming took 0 bases from V and 9 from J, leaving 19 bases between them. The CDR3 has 16 amino acids. The CDR3 is CASSVAPQGPEGEQFF. As DNA, the CDR3 is TGTGCCAGCAGCGTAGCCCCCCAGGGGCCGGAGGGTGAGCAGTTCTTC.

This clonotype turned up a few times. The chain employs TRBV24-1 and TRBJ2-3; no reliable D call. This CDR3 has 13 amino acids. Germline V lookup: CDR1 KGHDR, CDR2 SFDVKD. Trimming took 8 bases from V and 0 from J, leaving 8 bases between them. The CDR3 DNA reads as TGTGCCACCAATCCCGGAAGCACAGATACGCAGTATTTT. Amino acids: CATNPGSTDTQYF.

V is TRBV20-1 and J is TRBJ2-5; tentative D call: TRBD1 (5 bases). CDR1 is DFQATT and CDR2 is SNEGSKA in the germline V gene (reference sequence). The CDR3 has 14 residues. V was clipped by 8 bases and J by 5 bases, with 21 bases between them. The CDR3 sequence is CSTTTAYVDETQYF. The CDR3 DNA is TGCAGTACCACGACAGCCTACGTTGACGAGACCCAGTACTTC.

This clonotype has more than one count but fewer than ten. CDR3: CASSLRARQGSTEAFF. CDR3 coding DNA: TGCGCCAGCAGCTTGCGCGCGAGACAGGGAAGCACTGAAGCTTTCTTT. The chain combines TRBV5-1 with TRBJ1-1; 7 nucleotides agree with TRBD1. CDR3 length: 16 residues. CDR1 is SGHRS, CDR2 YFSETQ, per germline. V was clipped by 1 base and J by 4 bases; unmatched bases: 10.